The 3 T cell receptor beta chains below were found in one sample sequenced in a study of PD-1 blockade in classical Hodgkin lymphoma. TCRdb keeps only in-frame clones here, not all; method: immunoSEQ multiplex PCR. This table holds about 44,000 clones, less than 75% found once. The time point was: cycle 4 day 1 (C4D1), after 6 weeks of nivolumab. All patients experienced relapse after autologous stem cell transplantation, and brentuximab vedotin exposure was variable. The sequenced sample was peripheral blood mononuclear cells (PBMCs), obtained before the fourth cycle of nivolumab. The receptor source for this set is a human donor with classical Hodgkin lymphoma.

The chain couples TRBV9 to TRBJ2-7, with D hard to call. Germline assignment: CDR1 SGDLS and CDR2 YYNGEE. The V and J ends lost 2 bases and 1 base respectively, with 7 bases between them. This CDR3 contains 13 residues. CDR3 residues: CASSVWDSYEQYF. CDR3 nucleotide sequence: TGTGCCAGCAGCGTCTGGGATTCCTACGAGCAGTACTTC.

This sequence joins TRBV30 and TRBJ1-6, with 8 bases fitting TRBD1. CDR3 length equals 13 residues. The V gene's germline CDR1 is GTSNPN and CDR2 SVGIG (reference sequence). The J segment lost 9 bases and the V segment lost 1 base, leaving 2 bases of the junction unmatched. CDR3 sequence (DNA): TGTGCCTGGAGTGACAGGGGGGGTTCACCCCTCCACTTT. Its protein product is CAWSDRGGSPLHF.

This clone appeared a few times. This chain connects TRBV5-1 to TRBJ2-7; 8 bases line up with TRBD2. Germline values: CDR1 SGHRS, CDR2 YFSETQ. V gave up 2 bases and J gave up 1 base; unmatched junction bases: 11. This CDR3 has 17 amino acids. In DNA, the CDR3 is TGCGCCAGCAGCTTTGCTAGCGGGTCTACAGTTTCCTACGAGCAGTACTTC. Translating it yields CASSFASGSTVSYEQYF.